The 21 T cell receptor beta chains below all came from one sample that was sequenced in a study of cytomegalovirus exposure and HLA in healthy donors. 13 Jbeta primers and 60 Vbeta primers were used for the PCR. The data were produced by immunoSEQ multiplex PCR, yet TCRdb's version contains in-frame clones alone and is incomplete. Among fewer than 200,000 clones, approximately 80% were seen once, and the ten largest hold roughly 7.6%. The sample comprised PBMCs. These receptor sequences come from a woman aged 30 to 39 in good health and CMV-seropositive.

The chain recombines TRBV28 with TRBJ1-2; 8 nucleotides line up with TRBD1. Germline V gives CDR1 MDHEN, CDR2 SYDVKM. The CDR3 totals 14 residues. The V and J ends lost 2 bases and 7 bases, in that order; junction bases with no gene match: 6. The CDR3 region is CASSLSGDRLGYTF. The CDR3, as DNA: TGTGCCAGCAGTTTAAGCGGGGACAGGCTTGGCTACACCTTC.

DNA for the CDR3: TGTGCCAGCAGCTTAGACCCGGCAGCGGGGGGGTTTGAGCAGTTCTTC. Its protein is CASSLDPAAGGFEQFF. This chain joins TRBV11-2 and TRBJ2-1; 10 bases are shared with TRBD2. The CDR3 totals 16 residues. V trimming: 0 bases; J trimming: 9 bases; junction bases outside the gene matches: 8. CDR1 SGHAT and CDR2 FQNNGV come from the germline V gene.

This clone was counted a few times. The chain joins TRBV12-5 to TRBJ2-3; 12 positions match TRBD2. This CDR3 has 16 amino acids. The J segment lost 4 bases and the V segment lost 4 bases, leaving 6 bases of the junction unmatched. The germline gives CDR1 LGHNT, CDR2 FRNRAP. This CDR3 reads CASGSGLAGRADTQYF. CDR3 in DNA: TGTGCTAGTGGTTCCGGACTAGCGGGGAGAGCAGATACGCAGTATTTT.

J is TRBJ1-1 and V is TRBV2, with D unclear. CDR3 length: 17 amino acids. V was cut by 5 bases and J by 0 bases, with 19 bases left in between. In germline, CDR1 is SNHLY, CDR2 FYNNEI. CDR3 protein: CASSPSHPTSLNTEAFF. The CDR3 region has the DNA TGTGCCAGCAGTCCCTCCCACCCGACAAGTCTGAACACTGAAGCTTTCTTT.

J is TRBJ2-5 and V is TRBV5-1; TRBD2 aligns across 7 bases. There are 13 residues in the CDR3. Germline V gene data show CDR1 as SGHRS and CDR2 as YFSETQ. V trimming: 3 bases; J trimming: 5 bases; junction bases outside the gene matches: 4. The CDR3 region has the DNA TGCGCCAGCAGCTGGGGGGGACTGGAGACCCAGTACTTC. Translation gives CASSWGGLETQYF.

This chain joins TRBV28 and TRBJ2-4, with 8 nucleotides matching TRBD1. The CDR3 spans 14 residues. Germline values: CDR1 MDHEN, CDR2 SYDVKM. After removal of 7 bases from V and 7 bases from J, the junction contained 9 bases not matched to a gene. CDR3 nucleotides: TGTGCCAGCAAACCGACAGGGGAGGAGAACATTCAGTACTTC. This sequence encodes CASKPTGEENIQYF.

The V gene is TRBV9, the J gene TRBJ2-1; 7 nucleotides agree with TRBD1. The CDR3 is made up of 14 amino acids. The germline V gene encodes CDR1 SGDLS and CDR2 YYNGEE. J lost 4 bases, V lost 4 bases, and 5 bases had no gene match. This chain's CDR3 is CASSSRTGYNEQFF. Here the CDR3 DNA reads TGTGCCAGCAGCTCTCGGACAGGATACAATGAGCAGTTCTTC.

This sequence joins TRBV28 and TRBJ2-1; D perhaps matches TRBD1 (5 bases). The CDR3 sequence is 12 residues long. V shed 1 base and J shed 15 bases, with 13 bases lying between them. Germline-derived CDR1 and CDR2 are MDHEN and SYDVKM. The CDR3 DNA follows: TGTGCCAGCAGTTTATTTGACAGTAGAGCGTTCTTC. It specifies CASSLFDSRAFF.

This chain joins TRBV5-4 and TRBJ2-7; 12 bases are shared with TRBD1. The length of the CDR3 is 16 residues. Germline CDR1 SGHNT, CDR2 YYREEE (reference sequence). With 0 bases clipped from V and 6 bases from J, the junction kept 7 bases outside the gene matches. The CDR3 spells CASSLAPGQGALEQYF. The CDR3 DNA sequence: TGTGCCAGCAGCTTGGCGCCGGGACAGGGGGCCCTCGAGCAGTACTTC.

CDR3 residues: CASSRDRGQRETQYF. DNA of the CDR3: TGCGCCAGCAGCCGGGACAGGGGGCAGCGAGAGACCCAGTACTTC. The chain joins TRBV4-1 to TRBJ2-5, with 12 bases identical to TRBD1. The V gene's germline CDR1 is MGHRA and CDR2 YSYEKL. V lost 4 bases and J lost 4; bases outside the gene matches: 4. The CDR3 has 15 residues.

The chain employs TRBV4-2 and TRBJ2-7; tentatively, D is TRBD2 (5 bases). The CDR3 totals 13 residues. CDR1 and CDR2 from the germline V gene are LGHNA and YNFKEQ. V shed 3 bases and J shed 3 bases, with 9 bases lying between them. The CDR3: CASSHAGFYEQYF. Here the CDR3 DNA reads TGTGCCAGCAGCCATGCGGGTTTCTACGAGCAGTACTTC.

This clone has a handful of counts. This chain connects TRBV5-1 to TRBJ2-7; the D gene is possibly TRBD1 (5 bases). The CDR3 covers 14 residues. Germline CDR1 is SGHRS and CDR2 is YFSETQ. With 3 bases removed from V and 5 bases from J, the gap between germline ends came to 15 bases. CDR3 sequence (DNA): TGCGCCAGCAGCTGGCAAGGGGAAGGTAACGAGCAGTACTTC. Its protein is CASSWQGEGNEQYF.

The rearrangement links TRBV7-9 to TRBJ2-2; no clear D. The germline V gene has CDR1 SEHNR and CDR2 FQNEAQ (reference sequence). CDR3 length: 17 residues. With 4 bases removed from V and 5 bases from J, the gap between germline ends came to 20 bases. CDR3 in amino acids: CASSSHGPPVTTGELFF. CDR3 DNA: TGTGCCAGCAGCTCCCATGGGCCTCCTGTAACAACCGGGGAGCTGTTTTTT.

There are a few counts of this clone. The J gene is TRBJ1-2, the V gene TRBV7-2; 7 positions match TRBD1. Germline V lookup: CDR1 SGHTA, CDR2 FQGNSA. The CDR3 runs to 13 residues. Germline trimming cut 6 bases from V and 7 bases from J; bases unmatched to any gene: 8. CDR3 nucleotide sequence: TGTGCCAGCAGGAACACAGGGGTTATTGGCTACACCTTC. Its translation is CASRNTGVIGYTF.

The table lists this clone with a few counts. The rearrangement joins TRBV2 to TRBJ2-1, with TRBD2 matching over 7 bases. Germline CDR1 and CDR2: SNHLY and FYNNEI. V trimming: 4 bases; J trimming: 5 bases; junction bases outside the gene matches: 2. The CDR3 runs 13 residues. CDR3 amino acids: CASSVAGNNEQFF. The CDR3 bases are TGTGCCAGCAGTGTAGCGGGCAACAATGAGCAGTTCTTC.

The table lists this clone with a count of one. The CDR3 here is CASSGQIGSGEQFF. The CDR3 nucleotides read TGTGCCAGCTCAGGCCAGATCGGTTCGGGTGAGCAGTTCTTC. The gene calls are TRBV18 and TRBJ2-1; D uncertain. The V gene's germline CDR1 is KGHSH and CDR2 LQKENI. The CDR3 totals 14 residues. V was pared by 5 bases and J by 9 bases, with 17 bases between. Complete variable domain (other parts from reference TRBV18 and TRBJ2-1): NAGVMQNPRHLVRRRGQEARLRCSPMKGHSHVYWYRQLPEEGLKFMVYLQKENIIDESGMPKERFSAEFPKEGPSILRIQQVVRGDSAAYFCASSGQIGSGEQFFGPGTRLTVL.

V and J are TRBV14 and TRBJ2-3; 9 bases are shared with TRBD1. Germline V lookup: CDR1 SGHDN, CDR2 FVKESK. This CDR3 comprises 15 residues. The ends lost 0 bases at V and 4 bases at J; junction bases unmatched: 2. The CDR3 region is CASSQEWDRADTQYF. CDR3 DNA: TGTGCCAGCAGCCAAGAGTGGGACAGGGCAGATACGCAGTATTTT.

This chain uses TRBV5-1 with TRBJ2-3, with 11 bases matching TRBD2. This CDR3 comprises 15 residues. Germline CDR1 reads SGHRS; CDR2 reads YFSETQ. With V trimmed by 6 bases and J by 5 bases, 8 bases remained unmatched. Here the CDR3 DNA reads TGCGCCAGCACCTTTAGCGGGGGGGCCGTAGATACGCAGTATTTT. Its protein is CASTFSGGAVDTQYF.

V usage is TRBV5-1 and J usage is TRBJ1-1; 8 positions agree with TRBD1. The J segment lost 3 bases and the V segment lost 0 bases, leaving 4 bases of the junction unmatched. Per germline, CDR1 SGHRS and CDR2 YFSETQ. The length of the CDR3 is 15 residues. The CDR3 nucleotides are TGCGCCAGCAGCTTGGAAGGACAGGGATACACTGAAGCTTTCTTT. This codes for CASSLEGQGYTEAFF.

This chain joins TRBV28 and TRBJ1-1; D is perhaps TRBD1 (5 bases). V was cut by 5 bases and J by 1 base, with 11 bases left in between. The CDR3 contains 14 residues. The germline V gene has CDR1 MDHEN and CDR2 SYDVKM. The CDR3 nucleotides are TGTGCCAGCAGTCCACAGGTCACGAACACTGAAGCTTTCTTT. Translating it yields CASSPQVTNTEAFF.

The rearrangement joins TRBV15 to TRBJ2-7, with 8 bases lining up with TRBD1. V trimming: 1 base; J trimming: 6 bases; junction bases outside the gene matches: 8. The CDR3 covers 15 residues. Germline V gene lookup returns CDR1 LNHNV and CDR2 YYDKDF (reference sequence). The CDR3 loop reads CATSRAPDRDGEQYF. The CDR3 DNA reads TGTGCCACCAGCAGAGCTCCGGACAGGGATGGCGAGCAGTACTTC.